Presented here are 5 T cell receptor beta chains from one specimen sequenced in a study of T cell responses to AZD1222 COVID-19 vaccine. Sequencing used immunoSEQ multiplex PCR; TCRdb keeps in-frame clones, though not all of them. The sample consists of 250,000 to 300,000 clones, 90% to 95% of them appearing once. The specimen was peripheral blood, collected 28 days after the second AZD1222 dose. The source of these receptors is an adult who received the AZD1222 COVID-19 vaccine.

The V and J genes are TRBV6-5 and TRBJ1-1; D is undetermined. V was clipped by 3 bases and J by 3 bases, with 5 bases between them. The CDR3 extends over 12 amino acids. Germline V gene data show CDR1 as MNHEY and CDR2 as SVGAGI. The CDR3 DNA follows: TGTGCCAGCAGTTATAAGGACACTGAAGCTTTCTTT. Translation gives CASSYKDTEAFF.

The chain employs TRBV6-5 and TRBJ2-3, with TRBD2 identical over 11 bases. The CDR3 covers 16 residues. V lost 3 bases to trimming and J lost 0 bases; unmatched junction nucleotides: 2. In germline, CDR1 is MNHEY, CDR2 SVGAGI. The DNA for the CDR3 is TGTGCCAGCAGTTATCGGACTAGCGGGAGCACAGATACGCAGTATTTT. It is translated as CASSYRTSGSTDTQYF.

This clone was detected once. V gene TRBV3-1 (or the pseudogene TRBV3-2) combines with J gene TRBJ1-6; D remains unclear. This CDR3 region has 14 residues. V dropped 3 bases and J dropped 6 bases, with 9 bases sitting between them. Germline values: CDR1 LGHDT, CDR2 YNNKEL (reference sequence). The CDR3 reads CASSQGYTNSPLHF. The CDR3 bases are TGTGCCAGCAGCCAGGGTTATACTAATTCACCCCTCCACTTT.

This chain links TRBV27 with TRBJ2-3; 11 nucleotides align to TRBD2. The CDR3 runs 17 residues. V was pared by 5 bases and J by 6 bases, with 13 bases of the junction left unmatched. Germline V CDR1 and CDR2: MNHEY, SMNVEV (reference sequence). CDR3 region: CASSRRTSGSPHDTQYF. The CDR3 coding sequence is TGTGCCAGCAGTCGACGGACTAGCGGGTCGCCCCACGATACGCAGTATTTT.

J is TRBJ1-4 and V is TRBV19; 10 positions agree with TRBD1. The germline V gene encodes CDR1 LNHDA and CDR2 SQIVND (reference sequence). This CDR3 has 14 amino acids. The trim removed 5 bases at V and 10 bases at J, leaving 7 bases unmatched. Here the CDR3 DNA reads TGTGCCAGTAGTCCGGGGACAGGGGTTGGAAAACTGTTTTTT. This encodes CASSPGTGVGKLFF.